Presented here are 10 T cell receptor beta chains from one specimen sequenced in a study of CD8+ T cells in alopecia areata. cDNA reverse transcribed from extracted RNA served as the sequencing template. Measured with immunoSEQ multiplex PCR; TCRdb has only the in-frame clones, and not every one. The data show more than 200,000 clones, 50% to 75% seen once. Treatment noted: oral pan-JAK inhibitor, 5-10 mg twice daily. Sequenced material: CD4+ T cells sorted from blood, taken at week 4, from a patient treated with tofacitinib. Receptors originate from a human donor with alopecia areata.

This clone was picked up a small number of times. The chain uses TRBV7-2 and TRBJ2-5; no clear D gene. The CDR3 spans 12 residues. Trimming removed 6 bases at V and 4 bases at J, with 9 bases between. Germline CDR1 is SGHTA and CDR2 is FQGNSA. This CDR3 reads CASRTSRETQYF. In nucleotides, the CDR3 is TGTGCCAGCAGAACATCAAGAGAGACCCAGTACTTC.

This sequence joins TRBV30 and TRBJ2-3; D gene uncertain. Trimming shortened V by 0 bases and J by 4 bases, and 5 bases separated the two germline ends. Germline lookup yields CDR1 GTSNPN and CDR2 SVGIG (reference sequence). This CDR3 contains 12 residues. The CDR3 bases are TGTGCCTGGAGTGTGAGTGCAGATACGCAGTATTTT. Residues: CAWSVSADTQYF.

The rearrangement joins TRBV29-1 to TRBJ2-5; 7 positions match TRBD1. This CDR3 contains 14 residues. The V segment lost 6 bases and the J segment 5 bases; nucleotides outside the gene matches: 12. Germline V gives CDR1 SQVTM, CDR2 ANQGSEA. CDR3 bases: TGCAGCGTCACAGTATTAGACAGGGCCGAGACCCAGTACTTC. Its protein product is CSVTVLDRAETQYF.

This rearrangement joins TRBV4-3 to TRBJ1-2; the D gene is possibly TRBD1 (5 bases). V dropped 0 bases and J dropped 3 bases, with 11 bases sitting between them. CDR3 length equals 15 residues. In germline, CDR1 is LGHNA, CDR2 YSLEER. CDR3 bases: TGCGCCAGCAGCCAAGACTCCGGGACGGACTATGGCTACACCTTC. This encodes CASSQDSGTDYGYTF.

This chain connects TRBV5-1 to TRBJ1-2, with 9 bases that match TRBD1. The V and J ends lost 1 base and 6 bases, in that order; junction bases with no gene match: 4. The CDR3 length is 14 residues. Germline lookup yields CDR1 SGHRS and CDR2 YFSETQ. The DNA of the CDR3 is TGCGCCAGCAGCTTGTGGACAGGGGCGGATGGCTACACCTTC. Its protein is CASSLWTGADGYTF.

CDR3: CACSGDENEKLFF. CDR3 bases: TGTGCCTGTTCCGGGGATGAGAATGAAAAACTGTTTTTT. J is TRBJ1-4 and V is TRBV30; the D is unclear. The V gene lost 6 bases and the J gene lost 5 bases, with 13 bases spanning the gap. CDR1 is GTSNPN and CDR2 is SVGIG in the germline V gene (reference sequence). This CDR3 is 13 amino acids long.

The chain combines TRBV5-6 with TRBJ2-5; no definite D call. The CDR3 has 13 amino acids. In germline, CDR1 is SGHDT, CDR2 YYEEEE. Trimming stripped 0 bases from V and 5 bases from J, with 8 bases between. CDR3: CASSLDTEETQYF. The CDR3 region has the DNA TGTGCCAGCAGCTTGGACACTGAGGAGACCCAGTACTTC.

Only one count was recorded for this clone. The rearrangement uses TRBV11-1 and TRBJ1-2; D is unclear. This CDR3 comprises 14 residues. The germline V and J ends were trimmed by 5 bases and 4 bases, with 14 bases remaining between them. Germline CDR1 SGHAT, CDR2 FQDESV (reference sequence). CDR3 sequence reads: CASSPAGGRYGYTF. CDR3 DNA sequence: TGTGCCAGCAGCCCCGCGGGCGGACGCTATGGCTACACCTTC.

The V gene is TRBV7-2, the J gene TRBJ1-4; D is perhaps TRBD1 (5 bases). The germline V gene encodes CDR1 SGHTA and CDR2 FQGNSA. V lost 3 bases and J lost 8, with 13 bases in between. This CDR3 spans 14 amino acids. As DNA, the CDR3 is TGTGCCAGCAGCTTCAGGGTGGCTGGGGAAAAACTGTTTTTT. Its translation: CASSFRVAGEKLFF.

This sequence joins TRBV4-1 and TRBJ2-3; 10 bases are a match to TRBD1. This CDR3 comprises 17 residues. After removal of 0 bases from V and 0 bases from J, the junction contained 3 bases not matched to a gene. The germline V gene encodes CDR1 MGHRA and CDR2 YSYEKL. The CDR3 DNA sequence: TGCGCCAGCAGCCAAGACTGGACAGGGGGTAGCACAGATACGCAGTATTTT. Protein product: CASSQDWTGGSTDTQYF.